The clone carrying this T cell receptor beta chain was detected a few times. The target antigen is unknown. Prior autoimmune disease or systemic immunosuppression barred patients. This record belongs to a study of OX40 agonist ivuxolimab in advanced cancers. The wider study: A mean age of around 66 years, range about 20 to 79, was recorded, and 70% to 85% were male. Overall study findings and caveats: Patients with a partial response at 0.1-3.0 mg/kg had among the lowest clonal expansion.

Sequenced by immunoSEQ multiplex PCR; TCRdb stores in-frame clones only, minus some. This table has 55,000 to 70,000 clones, about 86% appearing once. There are 15 residues in the CDR3. V lost 3 bases, J lost 7 bases, and 5 bases stayed unmatched. The germline V gene encodes CDR1 SGHRS and CDR2 YFSETQ. This TCR derives from an adult with an advanced solid tumor such as melanoma, head and neck, liver or kidney cancer. V gene TRBV5-1 combines with J gene TRBJ1-6, with 9 bases lining up with TRBD1. Here the sequenced sample was CD4+ or CD8+ T cells sorted from blood, taken in a trial of the OX40 agonist ivuxolimab. CDR3 DNA: TGCGCCAGCAGCTCCTCGACAGGGGGGAATTCACCCCTCCACTTT. Protein: CASSSSTGGNSPLHF. Variable domain in full (rest from reference TRBV5-1 and TRBJ1-6): KAGVTQTPRYLIKTRGQQVTLSCSPISGHRSVSWYQQTPGQGLQFLFEYFSETQRNKGNFPGRFSGRQFSNSRSEMNVSTLELGDSALYLCASSSSTGGNSPLHFGNGTRLTVT.